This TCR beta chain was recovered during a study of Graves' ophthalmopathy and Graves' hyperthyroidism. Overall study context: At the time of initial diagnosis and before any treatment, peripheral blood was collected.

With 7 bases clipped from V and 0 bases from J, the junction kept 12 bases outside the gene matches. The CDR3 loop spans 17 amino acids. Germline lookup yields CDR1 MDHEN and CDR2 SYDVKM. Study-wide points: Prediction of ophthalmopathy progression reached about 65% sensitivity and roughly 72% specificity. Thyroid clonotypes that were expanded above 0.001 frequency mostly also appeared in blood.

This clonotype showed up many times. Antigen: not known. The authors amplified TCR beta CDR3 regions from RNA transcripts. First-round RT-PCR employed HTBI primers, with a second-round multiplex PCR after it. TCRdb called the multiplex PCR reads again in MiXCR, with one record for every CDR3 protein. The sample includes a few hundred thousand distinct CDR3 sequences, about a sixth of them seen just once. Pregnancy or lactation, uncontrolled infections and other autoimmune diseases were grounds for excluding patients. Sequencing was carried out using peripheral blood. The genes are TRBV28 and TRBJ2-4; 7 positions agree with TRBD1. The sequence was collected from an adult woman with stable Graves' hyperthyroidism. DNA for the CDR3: TGTGCCAGCACCCTTAGACAGGGCGTTCGAGCCAAAAACATTCAGTACTTC. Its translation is CASTLRQGVRAKNIQYF.